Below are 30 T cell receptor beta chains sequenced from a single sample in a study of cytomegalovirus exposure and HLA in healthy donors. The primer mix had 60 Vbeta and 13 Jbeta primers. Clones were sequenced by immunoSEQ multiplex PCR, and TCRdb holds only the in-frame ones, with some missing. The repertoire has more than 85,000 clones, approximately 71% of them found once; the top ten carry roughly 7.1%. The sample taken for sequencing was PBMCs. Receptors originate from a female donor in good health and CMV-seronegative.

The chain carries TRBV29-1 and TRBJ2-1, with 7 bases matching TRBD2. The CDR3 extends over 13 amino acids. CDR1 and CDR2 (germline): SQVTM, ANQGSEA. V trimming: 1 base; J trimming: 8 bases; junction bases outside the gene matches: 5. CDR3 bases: TGCAGCGTTGAAGGCGCTAGCGGCCATGAGCAGTTCTTC. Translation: CSVEGASGHEQFF.

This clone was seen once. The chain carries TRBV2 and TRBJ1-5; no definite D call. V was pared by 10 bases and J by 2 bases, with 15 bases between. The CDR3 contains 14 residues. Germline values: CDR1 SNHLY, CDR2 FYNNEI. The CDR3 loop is CAIDSLGGNQPQHF. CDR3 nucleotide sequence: TGTGCCATCGACTCGCTGGGTGGCAATCAGCCCCAGCATTTT. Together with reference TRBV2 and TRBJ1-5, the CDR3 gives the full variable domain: EPEVTQTPSHQVTQMGQEVILRCVPISNHLYFYWYRQILGQKVEFLVSFYNNEISEKSEIFDDQFSVERPDGSNFTLKIRSTKLEDSAMYFCAIDSLGGNQPQHFGDGTRLSIL.

CDR3 sequence: CAWSAGRRALSDTQYF. Written as DNA, the CDR3 is TGTGCCTGGAGCGCAGGCCGGAGGGCCCTATCTGATACGCAGTATTTT. The chain uses TRBV30 and TRBJ2-3, with a weak D call TRBD2 (6 bases). V lost 3 bases to trimming and J lost 6 bases, with 22 bases between them. CDR3 length equals 16 residues. Per the germline V gene, CDR1 is GTSNPN and CDR2 is SVGIG (reference sequence).

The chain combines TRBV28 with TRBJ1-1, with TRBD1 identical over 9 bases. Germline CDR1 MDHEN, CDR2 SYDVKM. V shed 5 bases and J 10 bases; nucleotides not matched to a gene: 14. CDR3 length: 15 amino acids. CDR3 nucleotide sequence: TGTGCCAGCAGTCTTCAATTAGGGACAGGGTTTGGAGCTTTCTTT. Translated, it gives CASSLQLGTGFGAFF.

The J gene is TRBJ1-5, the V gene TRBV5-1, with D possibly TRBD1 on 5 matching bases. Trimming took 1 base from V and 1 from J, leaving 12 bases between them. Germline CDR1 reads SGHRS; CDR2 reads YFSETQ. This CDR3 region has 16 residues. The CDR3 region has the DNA TGCGCCAGCAGCTTGCTACCCACAGGAAGCAATCAGCCCCAGCATTTT. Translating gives CASSLLPTGSNQPQHF.

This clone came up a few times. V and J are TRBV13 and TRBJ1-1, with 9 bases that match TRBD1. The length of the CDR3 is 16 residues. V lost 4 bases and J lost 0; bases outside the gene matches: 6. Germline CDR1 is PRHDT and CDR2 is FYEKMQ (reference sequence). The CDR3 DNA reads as TGTGCCAGCAGCTACAGGGGGCGCGAGATGAACACTGAAGCTTTCTTT. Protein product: CASSYRGREMNTEAFF. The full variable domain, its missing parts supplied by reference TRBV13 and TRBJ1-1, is AAGVIQSPRHLIKEKRETATLKCYPIPRHDTVYWYQQGPGQDPQFLISFYEKMQSDKGSIPDRFSAQQFSDYHSELNMSSLELGDSALYFCASSYRGREMNTEAFFGQGTRLTVV.

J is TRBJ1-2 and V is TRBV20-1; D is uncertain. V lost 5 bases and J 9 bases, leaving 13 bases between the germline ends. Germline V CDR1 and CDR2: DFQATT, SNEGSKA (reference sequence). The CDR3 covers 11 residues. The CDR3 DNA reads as TGCAGTGCTCCTGACACCTACAGCTACACCTTC. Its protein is CSAPDTYSYTF.

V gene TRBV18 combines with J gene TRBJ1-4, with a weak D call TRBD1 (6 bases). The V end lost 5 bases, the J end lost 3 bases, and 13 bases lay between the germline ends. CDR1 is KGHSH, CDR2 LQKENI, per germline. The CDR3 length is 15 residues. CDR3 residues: CASSSTGLANEKLFF. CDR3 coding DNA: TGTGCCAGCTCATCCACAGGGCTAGCTAATGAAAAACTGTTTTTT.

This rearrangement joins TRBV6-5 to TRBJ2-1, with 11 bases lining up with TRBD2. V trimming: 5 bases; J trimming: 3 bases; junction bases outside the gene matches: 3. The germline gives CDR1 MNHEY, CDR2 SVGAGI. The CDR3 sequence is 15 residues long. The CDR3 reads CASSPTSGSYNEQFF. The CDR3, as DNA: TGTGCCAGCAGTCCTACTAGCGGGAGCTACAATGAGCAGTTCTTC.

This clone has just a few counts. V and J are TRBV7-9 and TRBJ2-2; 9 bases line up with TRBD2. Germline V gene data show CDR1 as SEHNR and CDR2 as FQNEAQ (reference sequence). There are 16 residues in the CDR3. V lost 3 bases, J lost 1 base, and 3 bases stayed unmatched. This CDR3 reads CASSLAGGQNTGELFF. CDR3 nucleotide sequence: TGTGCCAGCAGCTTGGCGGGGGGGCAGAACACCGGGGAGCTGTTTTTT.

CDR3 nucleotides: TGTGCCAGCAAAAAGGAGACTAGCGGGATAGGGGAGCTGTTTTTT. This translates into CASKKETSGIGELFF. The chain carries TRBV2 and TRBJ2-2, with 11 positions matching TRBD2. The J segment lost 8 bases and the V segment lost 7 bases, leaving 9 bases of the junction unmatched. The CDR3 totals 15 residues. CDR1 SNHLY and CDR2 FYNNEI come from the germline V gene.

CDR3 region: CASSSPPGTGLSSYEQYF. CDR3 bases: TGTGCCAGCAGCTCACCTCCCGGGACAGGGTTAAGCTCCTACGAGCAGTACTTC. The chain carries TRBV13 and TRBJ2-7, with 9 bases identical to TRBD1. The CDR3 extends over 18 amino acids. Germline-derived CDR1 and CDR2 are PRHDT and FYEKMQ (reference sequence). With 4 bases clipped from V and 0 bases from J, the junction kept 13 bases outside the gene matches.

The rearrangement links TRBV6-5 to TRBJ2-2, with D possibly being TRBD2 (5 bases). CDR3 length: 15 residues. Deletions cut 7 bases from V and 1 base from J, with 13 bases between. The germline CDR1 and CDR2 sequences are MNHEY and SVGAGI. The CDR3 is CASTRLRENTGELFF. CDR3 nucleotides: TGTGCCAGCACCCGTCTTCGGGAGAACACCGGGGAGCTGTTTTTT.

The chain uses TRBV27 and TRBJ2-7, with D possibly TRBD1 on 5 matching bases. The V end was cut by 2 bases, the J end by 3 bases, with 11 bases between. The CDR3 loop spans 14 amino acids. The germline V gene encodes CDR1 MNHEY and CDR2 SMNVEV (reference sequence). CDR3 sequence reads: CASSLMDKLYEQYF. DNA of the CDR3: TGTGCCAGCAGTTTAATGGACAAACTCTACGAGCAGTACTTC.

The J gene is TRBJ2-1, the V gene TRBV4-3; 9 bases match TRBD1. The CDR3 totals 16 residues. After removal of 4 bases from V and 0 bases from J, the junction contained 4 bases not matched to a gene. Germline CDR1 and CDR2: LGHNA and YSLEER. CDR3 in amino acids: CASSRGTGSSYNEQFF. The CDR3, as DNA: TGCGCCAGCAGCCGGGGGACAGGGAGCTCCTACAATGAGCAGTTCTTC.

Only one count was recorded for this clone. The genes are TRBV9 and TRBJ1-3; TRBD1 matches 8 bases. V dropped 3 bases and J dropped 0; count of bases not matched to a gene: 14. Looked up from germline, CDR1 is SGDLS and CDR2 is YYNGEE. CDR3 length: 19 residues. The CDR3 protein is CASSGEGTGDLISGNTIYF. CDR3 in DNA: TGTGCCAGCAGCGGCGAAGGGACAGGAGACCTAATCTCTGGAAACACCATATATTTT.

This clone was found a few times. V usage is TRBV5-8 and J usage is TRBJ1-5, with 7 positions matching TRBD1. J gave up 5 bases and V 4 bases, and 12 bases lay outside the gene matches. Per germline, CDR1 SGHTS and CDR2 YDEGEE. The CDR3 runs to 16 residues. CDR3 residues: CASSPRGTDQDQPQHF. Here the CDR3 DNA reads TGTGCCAGCAGCCCCCGAGGGACAGATCAGGATCAGCCCCAGCATTTT.

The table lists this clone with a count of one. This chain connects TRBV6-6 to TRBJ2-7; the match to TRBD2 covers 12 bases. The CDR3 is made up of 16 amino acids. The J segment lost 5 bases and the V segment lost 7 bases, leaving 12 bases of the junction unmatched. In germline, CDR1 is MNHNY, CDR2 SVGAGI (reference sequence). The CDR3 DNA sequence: TGTGCCAGCATGCGGGCTAGCGGGAGGGCCGGGGACGAGCAGTACTTC. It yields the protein CASMRASGRAGDEQYF.

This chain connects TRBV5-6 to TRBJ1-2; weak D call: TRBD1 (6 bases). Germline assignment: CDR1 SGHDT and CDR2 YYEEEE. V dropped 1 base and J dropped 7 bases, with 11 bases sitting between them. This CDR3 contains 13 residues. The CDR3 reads CASSLQGGGGYTF. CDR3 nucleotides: TGTGCCAGCAGCTTGCAAGGGGGGGGTGGCTACACCTTC.

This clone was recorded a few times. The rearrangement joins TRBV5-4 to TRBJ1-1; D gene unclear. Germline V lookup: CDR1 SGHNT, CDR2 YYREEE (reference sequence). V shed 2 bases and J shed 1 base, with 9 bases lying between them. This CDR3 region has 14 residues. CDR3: CASSFPGGNTEAFF. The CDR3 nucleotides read TGTGCCAGCAGCTTTCCAGGTGGGAACACTGAAGCTTTCTTT.

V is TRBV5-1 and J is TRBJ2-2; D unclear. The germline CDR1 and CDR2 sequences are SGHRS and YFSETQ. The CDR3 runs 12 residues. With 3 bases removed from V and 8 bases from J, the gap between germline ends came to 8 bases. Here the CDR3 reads CASSYSPGELFF. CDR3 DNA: TGCGCCAGCAGCTATTCTCCGGGGGAGCTGTTTTTT.

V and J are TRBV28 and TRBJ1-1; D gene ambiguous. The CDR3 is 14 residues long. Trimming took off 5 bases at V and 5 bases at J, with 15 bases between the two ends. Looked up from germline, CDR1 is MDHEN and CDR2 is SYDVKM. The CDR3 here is CASSLPHGKTEAFF. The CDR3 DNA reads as TGTGCCAGCAGTCTCCCGCACGGGAAGACTGAAGCTTTCTTT.

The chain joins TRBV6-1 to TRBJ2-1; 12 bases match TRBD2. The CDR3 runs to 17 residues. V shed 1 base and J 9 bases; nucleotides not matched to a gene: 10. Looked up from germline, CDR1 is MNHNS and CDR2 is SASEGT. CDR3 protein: CASSEGLAGGPKCEQFF. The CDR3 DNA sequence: TGTGCCAGCAGTGAAGGTCTAGCGGGAGGGCCAAAGTGTGAGCAGTTCTTC.

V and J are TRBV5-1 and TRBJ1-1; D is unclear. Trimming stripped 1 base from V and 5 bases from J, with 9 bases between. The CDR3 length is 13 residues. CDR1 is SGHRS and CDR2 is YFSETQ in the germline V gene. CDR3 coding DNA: TGCGCCAGCAGCTTGACGGCGGGTACTGAAGCTTTCTTT. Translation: CASSLTAGTEAFF.

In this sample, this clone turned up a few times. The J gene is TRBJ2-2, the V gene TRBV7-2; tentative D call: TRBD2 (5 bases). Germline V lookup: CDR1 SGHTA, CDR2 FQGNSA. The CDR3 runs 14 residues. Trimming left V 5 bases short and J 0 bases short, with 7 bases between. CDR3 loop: CASSPGTNTGELFF. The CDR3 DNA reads TGTGCCAGCAGCCCCGGGACGAACACCGGGGAGCTGTTTTTT.

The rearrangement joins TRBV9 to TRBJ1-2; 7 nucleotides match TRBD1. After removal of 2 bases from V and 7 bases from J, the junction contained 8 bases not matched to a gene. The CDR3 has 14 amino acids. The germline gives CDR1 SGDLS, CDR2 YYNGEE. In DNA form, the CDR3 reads TGTGCCAGCAGCGTCACAGGGGATTTGGGTGGCTACACCTTC. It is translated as CASSVTGDLGGYTF.

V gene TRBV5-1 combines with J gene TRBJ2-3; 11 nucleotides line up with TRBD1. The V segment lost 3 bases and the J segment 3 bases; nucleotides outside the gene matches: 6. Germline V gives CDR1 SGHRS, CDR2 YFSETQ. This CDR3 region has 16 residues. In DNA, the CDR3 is TGCGCCAGCAGCTCAAGGACAGGGGGCGCGACAGATACGCAGTATTTT. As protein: CASSSRTGGATDTQYF.

The CDR3 coding sequence is TGTGCCAGCAGCTTAAGGAGGCTATATCTTTCTGGGGCCAACGTCCTGACTTTC. It is translated as CASSLRRLYLSGANVLTF. The gene calls are TRBV7-2 and TRBJ2-6; TRBD2 is a possible D gene (5 bases). The germline V gene encodes CDR1 SGHTA and CDR2 FQGNSA. V was pared by 2 bases and J by 1 base, with 15 bases between. There are 18 residues in the CDR3.

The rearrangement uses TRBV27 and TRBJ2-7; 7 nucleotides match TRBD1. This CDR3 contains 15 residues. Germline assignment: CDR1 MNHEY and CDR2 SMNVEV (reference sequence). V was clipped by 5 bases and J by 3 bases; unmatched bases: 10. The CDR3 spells CASSPRRQGLYEQYF. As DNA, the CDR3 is TGTGCCAGCAGTCCCAGACGACAGGGTCTCTACGAGCAGTACTTC.

The CDR3 region has the DNA TGTGCCAGCAGCTTAGAGGGACTAAACCTCTACGAGCAGTACTTC. Translation: CASSLEGLNLYEQYF. The chain carries TRBV7-2 and TRBJ2-7; TRBD2 matches at 7 bases. Germline CDR1 reads SGHTA; CDR2 reads FQGNSA. The CDR3 contains 15 residues. J gave up 3 bases and V 1 base, and 6 bases lay outside the gene matches.